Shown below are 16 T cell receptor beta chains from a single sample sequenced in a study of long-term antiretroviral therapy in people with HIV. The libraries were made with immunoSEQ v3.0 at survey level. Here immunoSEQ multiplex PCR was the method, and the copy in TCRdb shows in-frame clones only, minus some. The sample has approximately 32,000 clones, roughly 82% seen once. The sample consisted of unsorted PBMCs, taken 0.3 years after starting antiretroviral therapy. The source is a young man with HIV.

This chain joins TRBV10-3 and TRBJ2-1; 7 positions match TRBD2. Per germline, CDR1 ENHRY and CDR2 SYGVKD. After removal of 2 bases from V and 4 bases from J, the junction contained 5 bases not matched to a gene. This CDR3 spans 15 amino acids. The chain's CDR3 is CAISEPSGLYNEQFF. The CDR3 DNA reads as TGTGCCATCAGTGAGCCTAGCGGATTGTACAATGAGCAGTTCTTC.

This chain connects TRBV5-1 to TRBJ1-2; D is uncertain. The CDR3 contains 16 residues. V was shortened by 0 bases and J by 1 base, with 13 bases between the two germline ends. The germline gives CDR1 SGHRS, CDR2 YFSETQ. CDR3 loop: CASSLDGNPLNYGYTF. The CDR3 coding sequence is TGCGCCAGCAGCTTGGACGGGAACCCCCTTAACTATGGCTACACCTTC.

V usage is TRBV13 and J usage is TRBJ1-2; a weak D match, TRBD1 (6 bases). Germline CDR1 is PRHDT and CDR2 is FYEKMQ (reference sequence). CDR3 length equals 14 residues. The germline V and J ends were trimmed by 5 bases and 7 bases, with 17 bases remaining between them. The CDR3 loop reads CASSQNRDLGGYTF. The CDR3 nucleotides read TGTGCCAGCAGCCAAAACAGGGATCTGGGTGGCTACACCTTC.

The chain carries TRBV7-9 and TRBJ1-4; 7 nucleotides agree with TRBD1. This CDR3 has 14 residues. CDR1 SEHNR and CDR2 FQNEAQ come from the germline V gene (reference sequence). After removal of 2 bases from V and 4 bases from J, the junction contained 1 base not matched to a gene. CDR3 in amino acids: CASSLQGGNEKLFF. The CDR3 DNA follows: TGTGCCAGCAGCTTACAGGGGGGTAATGAAAAACTGTTTTTT.

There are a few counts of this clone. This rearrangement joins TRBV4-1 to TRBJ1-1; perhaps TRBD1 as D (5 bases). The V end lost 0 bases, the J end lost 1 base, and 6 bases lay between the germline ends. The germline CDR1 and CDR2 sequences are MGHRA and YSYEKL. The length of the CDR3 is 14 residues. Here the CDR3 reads CASSQERGNTEAFF. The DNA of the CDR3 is TGCGCCAGCAGCCAAGAGAGGGGGAACACTGAAGCTTTCTTT.

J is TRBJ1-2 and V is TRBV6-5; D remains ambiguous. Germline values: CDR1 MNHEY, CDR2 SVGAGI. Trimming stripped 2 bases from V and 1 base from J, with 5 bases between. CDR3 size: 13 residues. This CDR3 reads CASSYGVNYGYTF. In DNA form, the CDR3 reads TGTGCCAGCAGTTACGGAGTTAACTATGGCTACACCTTC.

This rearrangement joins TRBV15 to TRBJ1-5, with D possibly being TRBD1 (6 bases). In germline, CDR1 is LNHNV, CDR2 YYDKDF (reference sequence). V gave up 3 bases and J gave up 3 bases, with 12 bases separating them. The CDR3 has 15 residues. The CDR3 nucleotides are TGTGCCACCAGCAGGGGAACAGGGAACAATCAGCCCCAGCATTTT. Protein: CATSRGTGNNQPQHF. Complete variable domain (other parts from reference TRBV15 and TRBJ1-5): DAMVIQNPRYQVTQFGKPVTLSCSQTLNHNVMYWYQQKSSQAPKLLFHYYDKDFNNEADTPDNFQSRRPNTSFCFLDIRSPGLGDTAMYLCATSRGTGNNQPQHFGDGTRLSIL.

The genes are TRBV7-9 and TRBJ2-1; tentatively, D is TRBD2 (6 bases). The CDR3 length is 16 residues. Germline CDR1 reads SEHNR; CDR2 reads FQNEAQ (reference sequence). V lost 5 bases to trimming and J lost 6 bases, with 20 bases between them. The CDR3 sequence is CASSTGLAEDINEQFF. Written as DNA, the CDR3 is TGTGCCAGCAGCACGGGACTGGCCGAGGACATCAATGAGCAGTTCTTC.

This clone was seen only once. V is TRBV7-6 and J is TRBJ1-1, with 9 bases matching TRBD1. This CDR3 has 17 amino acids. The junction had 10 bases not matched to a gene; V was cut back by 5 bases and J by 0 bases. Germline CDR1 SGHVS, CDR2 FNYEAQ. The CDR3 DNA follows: TGTGCCAGCAGCCCACGGACAGGGGACACCATGAACACTGAAGCTTTCTTT. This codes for CASSPRTGDTMNTEAFF.

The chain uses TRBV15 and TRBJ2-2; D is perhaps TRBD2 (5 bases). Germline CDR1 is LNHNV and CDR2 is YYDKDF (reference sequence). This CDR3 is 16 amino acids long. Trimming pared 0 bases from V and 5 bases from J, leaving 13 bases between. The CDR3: CATSRDPGLLTGELFF. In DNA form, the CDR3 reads TGTGCCACCAGCAGAGATCCCGGACTTTTAACCGGGGAGCTGTTTTTT.

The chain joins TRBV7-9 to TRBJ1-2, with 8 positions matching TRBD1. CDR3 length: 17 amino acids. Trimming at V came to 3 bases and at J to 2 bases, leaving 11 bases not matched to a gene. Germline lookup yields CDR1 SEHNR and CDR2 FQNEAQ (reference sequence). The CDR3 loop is CASSFSLTGEGNYGYTF. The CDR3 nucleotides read TGTGCCAGCAGCTTTTCCCTGACAGGGGAGGGGAACTATGGCTACACCTTC.

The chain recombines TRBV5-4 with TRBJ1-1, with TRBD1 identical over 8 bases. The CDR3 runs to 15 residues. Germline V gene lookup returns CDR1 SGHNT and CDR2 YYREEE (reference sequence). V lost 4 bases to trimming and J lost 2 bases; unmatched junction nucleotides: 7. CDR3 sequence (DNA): TGTGCCAGCAGCCTGGACGGACAGGGAAACACTGAAGCTTTCTTT. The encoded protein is CASSLDGQGNTEAFF.

CDR3 DNA: TGCGCCAGCCAACTTAGGGGCACCGGGGAGCTGTTTTTT. As protein: CASQLRGTGELFF. V usage is TRBV5-1 and J usage is TRBJ2-2; tentatively, D is TRBD1 (5 bases). Germline CDR1 reads SGHRS; CDR2 reads YFSETQ. V was cut by 7 bases and J by 4 bases, with 11 bases left in between. The CDR3 runs to 13 residues.

The CDR3 loop reads CASSTQNSNQPQHF. The CDR3 DNA reads as TGTGCCAGTAGTACCCAGAATAGCAATCAGCCCCAGCATTTT. This chain joins TRBV19 and TRBJ1-5; D ambiguous. This CDR3 region has 14 residues. Germline V gene sequence: CDR1 LNHDA, CDR2 SQIVND (reference sequence). V was shortened by 4 bases and J by 0 bases, with 7 bases between the two germline ends.

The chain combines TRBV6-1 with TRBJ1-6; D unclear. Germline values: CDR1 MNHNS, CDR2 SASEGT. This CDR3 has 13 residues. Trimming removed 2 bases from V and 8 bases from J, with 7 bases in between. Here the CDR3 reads CASSESRYSPLHF. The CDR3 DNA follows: TGTGCCAGCAGTGAATCCCGTTATTCACCCCTCCACTTT.

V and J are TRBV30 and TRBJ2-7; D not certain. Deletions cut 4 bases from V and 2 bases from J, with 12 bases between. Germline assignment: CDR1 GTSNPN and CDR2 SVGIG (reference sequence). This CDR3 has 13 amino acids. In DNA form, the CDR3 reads TGTGCCTGGACCCAGGAACCAGCCTACGAGCAGTACTTC. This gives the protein CAWTQEPAYEQYF.